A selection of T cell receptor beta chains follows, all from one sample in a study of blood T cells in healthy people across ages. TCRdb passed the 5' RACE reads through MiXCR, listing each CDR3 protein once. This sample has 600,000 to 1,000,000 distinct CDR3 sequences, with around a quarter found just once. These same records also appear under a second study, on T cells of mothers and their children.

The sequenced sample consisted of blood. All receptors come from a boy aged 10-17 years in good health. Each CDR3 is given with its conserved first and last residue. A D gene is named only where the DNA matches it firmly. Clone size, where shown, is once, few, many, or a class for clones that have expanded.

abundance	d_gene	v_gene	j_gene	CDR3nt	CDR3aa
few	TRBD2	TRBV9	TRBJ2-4	TGTGCCAGCAGCGCAGAGGGACTAGCGGGGAACTGGGCCAAAAACATTCAGTACTTC	CASSAEGLAGNWAKNIQYF
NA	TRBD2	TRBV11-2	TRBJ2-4	TGTGCCAGCAGCTTAACTAGCGGGGGGGCAGCCAAAAACATTCAGTACTTC	CASSLTSGGAAKNIQYF
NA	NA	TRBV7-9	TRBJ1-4	TGTGCCAGCAGCCTGAGGACAGCAACTAATGAAAAACTGTTTTTT	CASSLRTATNEKLFF
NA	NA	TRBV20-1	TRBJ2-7	TGCAGTGCTAGAGATCCAGATACAGATTCCTACGAGCAGTACTTC	CSARDPDTDSYEQYF
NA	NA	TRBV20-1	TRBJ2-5	TGCAGTGCCGGGGACCTCATAGAGACCCAGTACTTC	CSAGDLIETQYF
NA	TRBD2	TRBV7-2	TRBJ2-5	TGTGCCAGCAGCTTACTGACACTAGCGGGAGGCAAAGAGACCCAGTACTTC	CASSLLTLAGGKETQYF
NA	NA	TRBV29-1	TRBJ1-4	TGCAGCGTTGAAGAAAACCCCGAGGAGGGAGGCGAAAAACTGTTTTTT	CSVEENPEEGGEKLFF
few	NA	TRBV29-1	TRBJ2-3	TGCAGCGTTGTGGTTAACACAGATACGCAGTATTTT	CSVVVNTDTQYF
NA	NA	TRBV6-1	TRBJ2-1	TGTGCCAGCAGTGAGTCGTGGGGGGATTACAATGAGCAGTTCTTC	CASSESWGDYNEQFF
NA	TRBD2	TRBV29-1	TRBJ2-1	TGCAGCGCCGGGACTACTAACAATGAGCAGTTCTTC	CSAGTTNNEQFF
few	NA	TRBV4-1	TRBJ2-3	TGCGCCAGCAGCCTAACCTATCAGCCCGGAGAGTGGGGTGCAGATACGCAGTATTTT	CASSLTYQPGEWGADTQYF
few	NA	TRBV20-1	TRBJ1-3	TGCAGTGCTCGGCCATCGGGAAACACCATATATTTT	CSARPSGNTIYF
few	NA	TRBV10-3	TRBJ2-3	TGTGCCATCAGAGACCCCACGGATACGCAGTATTTT	CAIRDPTDTQYF
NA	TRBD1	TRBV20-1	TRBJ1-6	TGCAGTGCTACCGCGACAGGGATCCTCGAGACACCCCTCCACTTT	CSATATGILETPLHF
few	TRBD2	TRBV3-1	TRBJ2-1	TGTGCCAGCAGCCAAGTCAGCGGGGGACTAGGAGGTAATGAGCAGTTCTTC	CASSQVSGGLGGNEQFF
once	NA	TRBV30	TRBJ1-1	TGTGCCTGGAGTGTTGAAACCGGGGACACTGAAGCTTTCTTT	CAWSVETGDTEAFF
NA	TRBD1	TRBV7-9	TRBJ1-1	TGTGCCAGCAGCTTATTAACAGGGGGCCTGAACACTGAAGCTTTCTTT	CASSLLTGGLNTEAFF
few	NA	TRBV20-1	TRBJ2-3	TGCAGTGCTAGAGCTGAACCCCCCCTAGGCACAGATACGCAGTATTTT	CSARAEPPLGTDTQYF
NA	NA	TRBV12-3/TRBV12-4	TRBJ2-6	TGTGCCAGCAGCCGAGGTGGTGGGGCTGGGGCCAACGTCCTGACTTTC	CASSRGGGAGANVLTF
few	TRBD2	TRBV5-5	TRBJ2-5	TGTGCCAGCAGCTTGGGACTAGCCTTGGGAGAGACCCAGTACTTC	CASSLGLALGETQYF
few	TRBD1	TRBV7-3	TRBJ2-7	TGTGCCAGCAGCGAGGGACAGGGGGTCTACGAGCAGTACTTC	CASSEGQGVYEQYF
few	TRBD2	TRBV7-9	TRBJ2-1	TGTGCCAGCAGTAGGACTAGCGCAGACAATGAGCAGTTCTTC	CASSRTSADNEQFF
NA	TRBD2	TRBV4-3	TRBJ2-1	TGCGCCAGCAGCCAAGACGGAACTAGCGGGAGGGGTGAGCAGTTCTTC	CASSQDGTSGRGEQFF
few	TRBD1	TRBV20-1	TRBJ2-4	TGCAGTGCTAGTGACAGGGCGGTTCAGTACTTC	CSASDRAVQYF
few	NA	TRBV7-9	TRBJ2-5	TGTGCCAGCGGCGACACCGGGGGACGGAACCAAGAGACCCAGTACTTC	CASGDTGGRNQETQYF
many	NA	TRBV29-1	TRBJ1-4	TGCAGCGTCGTCGGGGGAACAACTAATGAAAAACTGTTTTTT	CSVVGGTTNEKLFF
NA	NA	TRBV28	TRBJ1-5	TGTGCCAGCACCCACCAGAAGCCAGGGAGGTATCAGCCCCAGCATTTT	CASTHQKPGRYQPQHF
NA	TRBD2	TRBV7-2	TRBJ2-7	TGTGCCAGCAGCTCGCCGACTAGCGGATACGAGCAGTACTTC	CASSSPTSGYEQYF
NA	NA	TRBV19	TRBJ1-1	TGTGCCAGTACTTGGGACGGGAACACTGAAGCTTTCTTT	CASTWDGNTEAFF
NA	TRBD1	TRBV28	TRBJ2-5	TGTGCCAGCAGTTTAAACAGGGGCCACGTAAAATGGAGCTTC	CASSLNRGHVKWSF
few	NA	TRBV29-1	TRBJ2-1	TGCAGCGTAGACAGGACTGACTACAATGAGCAGTTCTTC	CSVDRTDYNEQFF
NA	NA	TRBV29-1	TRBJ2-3	TGCAGCGTTGGTCTGGCAGGGTGGTTCGGCACAGATACGCAGTATTTT	CSVGLAGWFGTDTQYF
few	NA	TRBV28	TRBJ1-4	TGTGCCAGCAGTCGGGAGGGCGACGGTGAAAAACTGTTTTTT	CASSREGDGEKLFF
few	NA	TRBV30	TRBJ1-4	TGTGCCTGGAATCCCGGGGCAGCCGATAATGAAAAACTGTTTTTT	CAWNPGAADNEKLFF
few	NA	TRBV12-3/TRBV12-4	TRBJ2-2	TGTGCCAGCAGCTCCGGATACACCGGGGAGCTGTTTTTT	CASSSGYTGELFF
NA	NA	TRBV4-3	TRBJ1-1	TGCGCCAGCAGCCAAGATAGTGGTAGGGAAACTGAAGCTTTCTTT	CASSQDSGRETEAFF
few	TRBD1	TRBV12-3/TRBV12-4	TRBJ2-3	TGTGCCAGCAGTGGCCCGGGACAGGAGGCAGATACGCAGTATTTT	CASSGPGQEADTQYF
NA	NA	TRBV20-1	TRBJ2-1	TGCAGTGCTAGAGGATCCGGGGCCCCCTACAATGAGCAGTTCTTC	CSARGSGAPYNEQFF
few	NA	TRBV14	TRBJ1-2	TGTGCCAGCAGCCAAGTCCCGCGCCTCCGGGACCCCTATGGCTACACCTTC	CASSQVPRLRDPYGYTF
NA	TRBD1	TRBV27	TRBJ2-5	TGTGCCAGCAGTTTCCAATCCGGGACAGGGAAAGGGGAGACCCAGTACTTC	CASSFQSGTGKGETQYF
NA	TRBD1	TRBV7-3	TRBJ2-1	TGTGCCAGCAGCTTAACGAGGTGGACAGGTTCCTACAATGAGCAGTTCTTC	CASSLTRWTGSYNEQFF
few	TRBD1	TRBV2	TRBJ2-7	TGTGCCAGCAGTTGGACAGGTGGGGGCGGCGAGCAGTACTTC	CASSWTGGGGEQYF
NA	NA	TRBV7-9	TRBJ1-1	TGTGCCAGCAGCGTTTGGGGGGCAGACACTGAAGCTTTCTTT	CASSVWGADTEAFF
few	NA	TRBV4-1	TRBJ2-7	TGCGCCAGCAGCCAAGAGCCCAGGGAATTACGCGAGCAGTACTTC	CASSQEPRELREQYF
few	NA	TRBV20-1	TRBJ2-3	TGCAGTGCTAGAGATCACCGCATTGGGCAGGGAGATACGCAGTATTTT	CSARDHRIGQGDTQYF
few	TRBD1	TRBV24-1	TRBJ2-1	TGTGCCACCAGGGACGGGACAGGAAACTACAATGAGCAGTTCTTC	CATRDGTGNYNEQFF
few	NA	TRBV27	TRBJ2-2	TGTGCCAGCAGAACGGGACTCACGAACACCGGGGAGCTGTTTTTT	CASRTGLTNTGELFF
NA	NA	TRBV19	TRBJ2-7	TGTGCCAGTAGAAGAACAAGTACCTACGAGCAGTACTTC	CASRRTSTYEQYF